Listed below are T cell receptor beta chains from one sample, sequenced in a study of T cell changes during pregnancy in multiple sclerosis. Profiled with immunoSEQ multiplex PCR; TCRdb holds only in-frame clones, not every one. Of tens of thousands of clones listed, almost 90% were seen once; the top ten hold approximately 9.5%. The sample was peripheral blood, taken after pregnancy. These receptors came from a female donor in good health, enrolled as a control in a pregnancy study. CDR3s include the opening cysteine and the closing phenylalanine or tryptophan. Each record gives: clone size, D gene, J gene, V gene, CDR3 protein, CDR3 DNA. The D gene is left open where the match is weak. Clone size appears in some rows only: once, few, many, or a class for an expanded clone.

clone_size: -; d_call: TRBD1; j_call: TRBJ1-5; v_call: TRBV10-3; cdr3_aa: CAISEGTGSQPQHF; cdr3_nt: TGTGCCATCAGTGAAGGGACAGGGAGTCAGCCCCAGCATTTT
clone_size: -; d_call: TRBD2; j_call: TRBJ2-4; v_call: TRBV27; cdr3_aa: CASRPGLAVIAKNIQYF; cdr3_nt: TGTGCCAGCAGGCCGGGACTAGCGGTTATAGCCAAAAACATTCAGTACTTC
clone_size: -; d_call: -; j_call: TRBJ1-5; v_call: TRBV7-2; cdr3_aa: CASSLNSAGVEPQHF; cdr3_nt: TGTGCCAGCAGCTTAAATAGTGCAGGGGTAGAGCCCCAGCATTTT
clone_size: -; d_call: TRBD1; j_call: TRBJ2-3; v_call: TRBV18; cdr3_aa: CASSPATGTQYF; cdr3_nt: TGTGCCAGCTCACCTGCGACAGGGACGCAGTATTTT
clone_size: -; d_call: TRBD2; j_call: TRBJ2-1; v_call: TRBV27; cdr3_aa: CASSFLSSGGARNEQFF; cdr3_nt: TGTGCCAGCAGTTTCCTTTCTAGCGGGGGGGCCAGGAATGAGCAGTTCTTC
clone_size: -; d_call: -; j_call: TRBJ2-3; v_call: TRBV4-2; cdr3_aa: CASSLGGSGTDTQYF; cdr3_nt: TGTGCCAGCAGCCTCGGGGGATCTGGCACAGATACGCAGTATTTT
clone_size: -; d_call: -; j_call: TRBJ2-3; v_call: TRBV5-1; cdr3_aa: CASSLPPGDTQYF; cdr3_nt: TGCGCCAGCAGCTTACCACCCGGAGATACGCAGTATTTT
clone_size: -; d_call: -; j_call: TRBJ1-4; v_call: TRBV4-2; cdr3_aa: CASSQDLQGGEKLFF; cdr3_nt: TGTGCCAGCAGCCAAGATTTGCAGGGAGGGGAAAAACTGTTTTTT
clone_size: once; d_call: TRBD1; j_call: TRBJ2-7; v_call: TRBV10-3; cdr3_aa: CAIKGDSSYEQYF; cdr3_nt: TGTGCCATCAAAGGGGACAGCTCCTACGAGCAGTACTTC
clone_size: -; d_call: -; j_call: TRBJ1-6; v_call: TRBV11-3; cdr3_aa: CASSLDTAGNSPLHF; cdr3_nt: TGTGCCAGCAGCTTAGATACGGCAGGGAATTCACCCCTCCACTTT
clone_size: -; d_call: TRBD1; j_call: TRBJ1-3; v_call: TRBV7-2; cdr3_aa: CASSLYGTGVGGNTIYF; cdr3_nt: TGTGCCAGCAGCTTATATGGGACAGGGGTTGGAGGAAACACCATATATTTT
clone_size: -; d_call: -; j_call: TRBJ1-5; v_call: TRBV6-1; cdr3_aa: CASSDKTGFNNQPQHF; cdr3_nt: TGTGCCAGCAGTGATAAGACAGGTTTCAACAATCAGCCCCAGCATTTT
clone_size: -; d_call: -; j_call: TRBJ2-3; v_call: TRBV9; cdr3_aa: CASSGYPGSTDTQYF; cdr3_nt: TGTGCCAGCAGCGGGTACCCAGGTAGCACAGATACGCAGTATTTT
clone_size: -; d_call: -; j_call: TRBJ1-1; v_call: TRBV7-6; cdr3_aa: CASSLSSEGVTEAFF; cdr3_nt: TGTGCCAGCAGCTTATCCTCGGAAGGGGTCACTGAAGCTTTCTTT
clone_size: -; d_call: TRBD1; j_call: TRBJ1-5; v_call: TRBV18; cdr3_aa: CASSQQGMAGQPQHF; cdr3_nt: TGTGCCAGCTCGCAACAGGGGATGGCAGGTCAGCCCCAGCATTTT
clone_size: -; d_call: -; j_call: TRBJ1-2; v_call: TRBV7-2; cdr3_aa: CASSYQSGRGYTF; cdr3_nt: TGTGCCAGCAGCTATCAGTCAGGGCGAGGCTACACCTTC
clone_size: medium-sized; d_call: -; j_call: TRBJ2-7; v_call: TRBV5-4; cdr3_aa: CASSLRGIYEQYF; cdr3_nt: TGTGCCAGCAGCTTGCGGGGGATTTACGAGCAGTACTTC
clone_size: -; d_call: TRBD2; j_call: TRBJ2-3; v_call: TRBV5-1; cdr3_aa: CASSSGLAGSDTQYF; cdr3_nt: TGCGCCAGCAGCTCCGGACTAGCGGGATCCGATACGCAGTATTTT
clone_size: -; d_call: -; j_call: TRBJ2-7; v_call: TRBV11-2; cdr3_aa: CASSSLRSGGHLYEQYF; cdr3_nt: TGTGCCAGCAGCTCCCTGAGGTCGGGGGGACACCTTTACGAGCAGTACTTC
clone_size: -; d_call: TRBD2; j_call: TRBJ2-7; v_call: TRBV2; cdr3_aa: CASMNPSGSGTYEQYF; cdr3_nt: TGTGCCAGCATGAACCCCAGCGGGAGTGGCACCTACGAGCAGTACTTC
clone_size: few; d_call: TRBD2; j_call: TRBJ2-1; v_call: TRBV9; cdr3_aa: CASSATGTSGPGEQFF; cdr3_nt: TGTGCCAGCAGCGCCACCGGGACTAGCGGGCCCGGGGAGCAGTTCTTC
clone_size: -; d_call: -; j_call: TRBJ1-2; v_call: TRBV29-1; cdr3_aa: CSVEEGQGRYTF; cdr3_nt: TGCAGCGTTGAAGAGGGGCAAGGTCGCTACACCTTC
clone_size: once; d_call: -; j_call: TRBJ2-1; v_call: TRBV7-2; cdr3_aa: CASSPAGTPRNEQFF; cdr3_nt: TGTGCCAGCAGCCCCGCGGGGACGCCGAGGAATGAGCAGTTCTTC
clone_size: -; d_call: -; j_call: TRBJ1-2; v_call: TRBV27; cdr3_aa: CASSLSWGDGYTF; cdr3_nt: TGTGCCAGCAGTTTATCCTGGGGGGATGGCTACACCTTC
clone_size: -; d_call: TRBD2; j_call: TRBJ2-1; v_call: TRBV2; cdr3_aa: CASRGLAEYNEQFF; cdr3_nt: TGTGCCAGCAGGGGACTAGCAGAATACAATGAGCAGTTCTTC
clone_size: -; d_call: TRBD1; j_call: TRBJ1-1; v_call: TRBV19; cdr3_aa: CAILIPGQVNTEAFF; cdr3_nt: TGTGCCATCTTGATTCCGGGACAGGTGAACACTGAAGCTTTCTTT
clone_size: -; d_call: -; j_call: TRBJ2-2; v_call: TRBV15; cdr3_aa: CATSREIGVGGELFF; cdr3_nt: TGTGCCACCAGCAGAGAAATCGGGGTCGGCGGGGAGCTGTTTTTT
clone_size: -; d_call: TRBD2; j_call: TRBJ2-2; v_call: TRBV27; cdr3_aa: CASSFLTSGRGTGGLFF; cdr3_nt: TGTGCCAGCAGTTTTTTGACTAGCGGGAGAGGCACCGGGGGGCTGTTTTTT
clone_size: -; d_call: -; j_call: TRBJ1-1; v_call: TRBV29-1; cdr3_aa: CRLPNRLYTEAFF; cdr3_nt: TGCAGGTTACCGAACAGGCTTTACACTGAAGCTTTCTTT
clone_size: -; d_call: -; j_call: TRBJ2-7; v_call: TRBV7-2; cdr3_aa: CASSVLTRSSYEQYF; cdr3_nt: TGTGCCAGCAGCGTACTGACCCGGAGCTCCTACGAGCAGTACTTC
clone_size: -; d_call: -; j_call: TRBJ2-5; v_call: TRBV12-5; cdr3_aa: CASGPGTVQETQYF; cdr3_nt: TGTGCTAGTGGCCCTGGGACTGTCCAAGAGACCCAGTACTTC
clone_size: once; d_call: -; j_call: TRBJ2-5; v_call: TRBV5-3; cdr3_aa: CARSKILQGTAQETQYF; cdr3_nt: TGTGCCAGAAGCAAAATTCTCCAGGGGACGGCCCAAGAGACCCAGTACTTC
clone_size: -; d_call: TRBD2; j_call: TRBJ2-2; v_call: TRBV27; cdr3_aa: CASSPPWTSGIGGTGELFF; cdr3_nt: TGTGCCAGCAGTCCGCCCTGGACTAGCGGGATTGGGGGCACCGGGGAGTTGTTTTTT
clone_size: -; d_call: -; j_call: TRBJ2-1; v_call: TRBV9; cdr3_aa: CASSVGSGGPYNEQFF; cdr3_nt: TGTGCCAGCAGCGTAGGGTCGGGGGGCCCGTACAATGAGCAGTTCTTC
clone_size: once; d_call: -; j_call: TRBJ2-1; v_call: TRBV6-1; cdr3_aa: CASSEAASYNEQFF; cdr3_nt: TGTGCCAGCAGTGAAGCGGCTTCCTACAATGAGCAGTTCTTC
clone_size: -; d_call: TRBD1; j_call: TRBJ1-5; v_call: TRBV28; cdr3_aa: CASSFRDRRLQPQHF; cdr3_nt: TGTGCCAGCAGTTTCCGGGACAGGAGACTACAGCCCCAGCATTTT
clone_size: -; d_call: -; j_call: TRBJ2-5; v_call: TRBV5-4; cdr3_aa: CASSSGLGGTQYF; cdr3_nt: TGTGCCAGCAGCTCCGGACTGGGAGGGACCCAGTACTTC